These 27 T cell receptor beta chains were sequenced from one sample in a study of technical replicates of blood from several donors. Profiled with immunoSEQ multiplex PCR; TCRdb holds only in-frame clones, not every one. The sample yields approximately 87,000 clones, around 94% seen once. The sequenced sample was T cells isolated from PBMCs. All receptors derive from a human donor in good health.

The chain employs TRBV7-9 and TRBJ1-6, with D possibly matching TRBD1 (6 bases). In germline, CDR1 is SEHNR, CDR2 FQNEAQ (reference sequence). The V and J ends lost 5 bases and 7 bases respectively, with 18 bases between them. This CDR3 region has 16 residues. The CDR3 is CASSLQGAGRNSPLHF. DNA for the CDR3: TGTGCCAGCAGCCTACAGGGAGCGGGACGGAATTCACCCCTCCACTTT.

The J gene is TRBJ2-7, the V gene TRBV6-1, with 8 bases fitting TRBD2. Germline V gene data show CDR1 as MNHNS and CDR2 as SASEGT. The CDR3 extends over 20 amino acids. V lost 3 bases, J lost 1 base, and 20 bases stayed unmatched. The CDR3: CASSEYETASSRGGSYEQYF. CDR3 DNA: TGTGCCAGCAGTGAGTATGAGACAGCATCCTCCCGCGGGGGGTCCTACGAGCAGTACTTC.

The chain joins TRBV30 to TRBJ2-7, with 12 bases fitting TRBD2. Losses at the gene ends were 7 bases for V and 4 bases for J; bases not matched to a gene: 26. CDR1 GTSNPN and CDR2 SVGIG come from the germline V gene (reference sequence). The CDR3 is 20 residues long. In DNA form, the CDR3 reads TGTGCCTACGCGGGGCCCAGACTAGCGGGGGAGCCTCAAGGACTATACGAGCAGTACTTC. Translating it yields CAYAGPRLAGEPQGLYEQYF.

This chain links TRBV2 with TRBJ2-1, with 10 nucleotides matching TRBD2. With V trimmed by 5 bases and J by 8 bases, 12 bases remained unmatched. The length of the CDR3 is 16 residues. Germline V gene sequence: CDR1 SNHLY, CDR2 FYNNEI. CDR3 nucleotide sequence: TGTGCCAGCAGTCATTCCTGGGCAGCGGGAGGGTATGAGCAGTTCTTC. It encodes CASSHSWAAGGYEQFF.

This clone was seen just once. The V and J genes are TRBV7-9 and TRBJ1-2; D call uncertain. Germline V lookup: CDR1 SEHNR, CDR2 FQNEAQ (reference sequence). V was trimmed by 0 bases and J by 7 bases, leaving 6 bases between them. The CDR3 covers 12 residues. The CDR3 region is CASSLAGGGYTF. Here the CDR3 DNA reads TGTGCCAGCAGCTTAGCGGGAGGTGGCTACACCTTC.

The V gene is TRBV6-6, the J gene TRBJ1-2, with D maybe TRBD1 (5 bases). Trimming cost V 4 bases and J 2 bases, with 8 bases left between them. The germline CDR1 and CDR2 sequences are MNHNY and SVGAGI (reference sequence). The CDR3 sequence is 13 residues long. This CDR3 is CASSSGINYGYTF. The CDR3 nucleotides are TGTGCCAGCAGTTCAGGGATCAACTATGGCTACACCTTC.

V gene TRBV4-2 combines with J gene TRBJ2-4, with TRBD1 matching 11 bases. V gave up 4 bases and J gave up 4 bases; unmatched junction bases: 6. Germline CDR1 is LGHNA and CDR2 is YNFKEQ. This CDR3 spans 16 amino acids. The CDR3 DNA reads as TGTGCCAGCAGCCCGGGGACAGGGGGAGAGAAAAACATTCAGTACTTC. Protein sequence: CASSPGTGGEKNIQYF.

This sequence joins TRBV5-1 and TRBJ2-2, with 10 bases lining up with TRBD1. Per the germline V gene, CDR1 is SGHRS and CDR2 is YFSETQ. The V and J ends lost 5 bases and 5 bases, in that order; junction bases with no gene match: 6. The CDR3 contains 15 residues. The CDR3 bases are TGCGCCAGCAGTCGGGACAGGGGCCCTACCGGGGAGCTGTTTTTT. It translates to CASSRDRGPTGELFF.

The chain has TRBV29-1 and TRBJ2-2; 7 bases align to TRBD2. The junction had 11 bases not matched to a gene; V was cut back by 7 bases and J by 9 bases. The CDR3 extends over 13 amino acids. Germline CDR1 reads SQVTM; CDR2 reads ANQGSEA. The DNA for the CDR3 is TGCAGCGGAGCCCCTAGCGGTATGAGGGAGCTGTTTTTT. It is translated as CSGAPSGMRELFF.

The chain carries TRBV14 and TRBJ2-3; D is unresolved. Trimming cost V 0 bases and J 0 bases, with 7 bases left between them. Germline-derived CDR1 and CDR2 are SGHDN and FVKESK. The CDR3 covers 15 residues. The CDR3 DNA sequence: TGTGCCAGCAGCCAAGAATTCCGGAGCACAGATACGCAGTATTTT. Its protein product is CASSQEFRSTDTQYF. Variable domain in full (rest from reference TRBV14 and TRBJ2-3): EAGVTQFPSHSVIEKGQTVTLRCDPISGHDNLYWYRRVMGKEIKFLLHFVKESKQDESGMPNNRFLAERTGGTYSTLKVQPAELEDSGVYFCASSQEFRSTDTQYFGPGTRLTVL.

The chain has TRBV28 and TRBJ1-5, with a weak D call TRBD1 (6 bases). V shed 6 bases and J shed 7 bases, with 13 bases lying between them. The CDR3 runs to 13 residues. Germline V CDR1 and CDR2: MDHEN, SYDVKM. This CDR3 reads CASRGGGNQPQHF. The CDR3 DNA sequence: TGTGCCAGCAGGGGAGGGGGAAACCAGCCCCAGCATTTT.

The rearrangement uses TRBV6-5 and TRBJ2-7, with 7 bases matching TRBD1. The CDR3 is made up of 15 amino acids. Germline CDR1 is MNHEY and CDR2 is SVGAGI. V dropped 4 bases and J dropped 2; count of bases not matched to a gene: 8. The CDR3 region has the DNA TGTGCCAGCAGTTCCCCGGGACAGAGAACCTACGAGCAGTACTTC. Its translation: CASSSPGQRTYEQYF.

The chain couples TRBV5-4 to TRBJ2-5, with 9 bases fitting TRBD2. V was clipped by 3 bases and J by 3 bases; unmatched bases: 9. Germline V gene lookup returns CDR1 SGHNT and CDR2 YYREEE (reference sequence). CDR3 size: 16 residues. CDR3 residues: CASSSNSGRGKETQYF. CDR3 DNA sequence: TGTGCCAGCAGCTCCAATAGCGGGAGAGGCAAAGAGACCCAGTACTTC.

This sequence joins TRBV7-2 and TRBJ1-2, with 7 bases aligning to TRBD1. V gave up 3 bases and J gave up 8 bases; unmatched junction bases: 6. Germline V gene data show CDR1 as SGHTA and CDR2 as FQGNSA. The CDR3 length is 13 residues. For the CDR3, the DNA is TGTGCCAGCAGCTTGGGACAGTCTCTCGGCTACACCTTC. This sequence encodes CASSLGQSLGYTF.

The rearrangement joins TRBV28 to TRBJ2-7; the D gene is possibly TRBD1 (6 bases). The CDR3 has 16 residues. Germline CDR1 and CDR2: MDHEN and SYDVKM. V was pared by 7 bases and J by 0 bases, with 19 bases between. The CDR3 nucleotides read TGTGCCAGCACCTCAGGGGCCGACAGGCCCTCCTACGAGCAGTACTTC. It codes for CASTSGADRPSYEQYF.

This chain links TRBV6-5 with TRBJ1-5; possibly TRBD1 for D (5 bases). Germline V gene sequence: CDR1 MNHEY, CDR2 SVGAGI. The CDR3 runs 15 residues. V lost 0 bases to trimming and J lost 4 bases, with 10 bases between them. CDR3 sequence: CASSYSAGFNQPQHF. DNA of the CDR3: TGTGCCAGCAGTTACTCGGCAGGGTTTAATCAGCCCCAGCATTTT.

The chain carries TRBV28 and TRBJ1-5, with TRBD1 identical over 8 bases. Germline lookup yields CDR1 MDHEN and CDR2 SYDVKM. This CDR3 region has 14 residues. The J segment lost 7 bases and the V segment lost 6 bases, leaving 8 bases of the junction unmatched. In nucleotides, the CDR3 is TGTGCCAGCAGAGTTTACGACAGGGGCCAGCCCCAGCATTTT. Its translation is CASRVYDRGQPQHF.

V and J are TRBV4-1 and TRBJ2-1; TRBD2 agrees at 7 bases. Germline V gene data show CDR1 as MGHRA and CDR2 as YSYEKL. CDR3 length: 17 amino acids. V lost 1 base to trimming and J lost 3 bases; unmatched junction nucleotides: 9. CDR3 amino acids: CASSQGRLAVNYNEQFF. CDR3 nucleotide sequence: TGCGCCAGCAGCCAAGGAAGGCTAGCGGTAAACTACAATGAGCAGTTCTTC.

This clone was observed a single time. CDR3 coding DNA: TGTGCCAGCAGCGTAGAGCTTGGACAGGGCACAGATACGCAGTATTTT. Residues: CASSVELGQGTDTQYF. The chain joins TRBV9 to TRBJ2-3; 7 bases agree with TRBD1. The CDR3 has 16 amino acids. The J segment lost 1 base and the V segment lost 0 bases, leaving 5 bases of the junction unmatched. Germline-derived CDR1 and CDR2 are SGDLS and YYNGEE.

Here the CDR3 reads CASSFPRAGSLEGAFF. Here the CDR3 DNA reads TGTGCCAGCAGTTTCCCCCGGGCAGGTTCGTTGGAGGGAGCTTTCTTT. The rearrangement uses TRBV28 and TRBJ1-1; D uncertain. V gave up 3 bases and J gave up 10 bases, with 24 bases separating them. The CDR3 is 16 amino acids. The germline V gene has CDR1 MDHEN and CDR2 SYDVKM.

V and J are TRBV28 and TRBJ2-7, with D perhaps TRBD1 (5 bases). Germline assignment: CDR1 MDHEN and CDR2 SYDVKM. Trimming left V 5 bases short and J 0 bases short, with 8 bases between. CDR3 length: 13 amino acids. The CDR3 here is CASSQGYSYEQYF. CDR3 nucleotides: TGTGCCAGCAGTCAGGGATACTCCTACGAGCAGTACTTC.

V is TRBV2 and J is TRBJ1-1; maybe TRBD1 (6 bases). Trimming left V 1 base short and J 7 bases short, with 10 bases between. This CDR3 comprises 13 residues. Germline values: CDR1 SNHLY, CDR2 FYNNEI. The CDR3 spells CASSEGVTGEAFF. CDR3 DNA sequence: TGTGCCAGCAGTGAAGGGGTGACAGGTGAAGCTTTCTTT.

This sequence joins TRBV5-1 and TRBJ2-1; 11 bases fit TRBD2. Germline lookup yields CDR1 SGHRS and CDR2 YFSETQ. CDR3 length: 15 residues. The V gene end was trimmed by 5 bases and the J gene end by 6 bases; junction bases not matched to a gene: 7. Here the CDR3 DNA reads TGCGCCAGCAGGGGGCTACTAGCGGGGGTCAATGAGCAGTTCTTC. This gives the protein CASRGLLAGVNEQFF.

This clone was counted once. J is TRBJ1-3 and V is TRBV6-6, with TRBD1 as a possible D gene (6 bases). V lost 5 bases, J lost 0 bases, and 11 bases lay in between. The CDR3 sequence is 15 residues long. The germline gives CDR1 MNHNY, CDR2 SVGAGI (reference sequence). The CDR3 nucleotides read TGTGCCAGCAGTGCCACAGGGCGCTCTGGAAACACCATATATTTT. This sequence encodes CASSATGRSGNTIYF.

The chain joins TRBV5-4 to TRBJ1-1; 9 bases agree with TRBD1. In germline, CDR1 is SGHNT, CDR2 YYREEE (reference sequence). This CDR3 region has 17 residues. Trimming at V came to 3 bases and at J to 4 bases, leaving 13 bases not matched to a gene. The CDR3 here is CASSSPGQGPGGTEAFF. The DNA of the CDR3 is TGTGCCAGCAGCTCGCCGGGACAGGGCCCAGGGGGCACTGAAGCTTTCTTT. Complete variable domain (other parts from reference TRBV5-4 and TRBJ1-1): ETGVTQSPTHLIKTRGQQVTLRCSSQSGHNTVSWYQQALGQGPQFIFQYYREEENGRGNFPPRFSGLQFPNYSSELNVNALELDDSALYLCASSSPGQGPGGTEAFFGQGTRLTVV.

This clone was detected once. The rearrangement uses TRBV15 and TRBJ2-2; tentative D call: TRBD2 (7 bases). The CDR3 sequence is 14 residues long. Germline lookup yields CDR1 LNHNV and CDR2 YYDKDF (reference sequence). Deletions cut 11 bases from V and 4 bases from J, with 17 bases between. CDR3 loop: CAAGRGFSTGELFF. The CDR3 bases are TGTGCCGCTGGGAGGGGGTTTAGCACCGGGGAGCTGTTTTTT.

The rearrangement links TRBV29-1 to TRBJ2-1; possible D gene TRBD2, 6 bases. V lost 3 bases, J lost 0 bases, and 9 bases lay in between. The CDR3 spans 14 residues. Germline CDR1 SQVTM, CDR2 ANQGSEA. CDR3: CSVDRRGSYNEQFF. Written as DNA, the CDR3 is TGCAGCGTTGACAGGCGGGGCTCCTACAATGAGCAGTTCTTC.